The source of this T cell receptor (beta chain) is a study of control samples from healthy donors and cancer patients. TCRdb's table, derived via immunoSEQ multiplex PCR, lists solely in-frame clones and lacks some. The sample contains about 180,000 clones, nearly 90% of which appear only once. The germline V gene has CDR1 SQVTM and CDR2 ANQGSEA. Trimming left V 6 bases short and J 6 bases short, with 17 bases between. The CDR3 runs to 13 residues. This chain connects TRBV29-1 to TRBJ1-1; a possible D gene is TRBD1 (6 bases). The sequencing input was blood. This TCR came from a woman in her forties or fifties in good health. For the CDR3, the DNA is TGCAGCGTGGGGACACTTAAGAAGTCTGAAGCTTTCTTT. Amino acids: CSVGTLKKSEAFF.